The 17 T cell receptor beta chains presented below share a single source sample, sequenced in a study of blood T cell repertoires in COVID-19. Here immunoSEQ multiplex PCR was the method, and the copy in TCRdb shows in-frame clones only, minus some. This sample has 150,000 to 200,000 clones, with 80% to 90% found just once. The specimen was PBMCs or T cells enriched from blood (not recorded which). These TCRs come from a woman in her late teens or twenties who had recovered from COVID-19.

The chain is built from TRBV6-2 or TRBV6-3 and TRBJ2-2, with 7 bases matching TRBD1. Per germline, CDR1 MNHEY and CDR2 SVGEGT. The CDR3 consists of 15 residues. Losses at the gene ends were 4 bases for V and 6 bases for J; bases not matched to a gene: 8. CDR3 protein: CASSFRDSLPGELFF. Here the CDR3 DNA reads TGTGCCAGCAGTTTCCGGGACAGCCTTCCCGGGGAGCTGTTTTTT.

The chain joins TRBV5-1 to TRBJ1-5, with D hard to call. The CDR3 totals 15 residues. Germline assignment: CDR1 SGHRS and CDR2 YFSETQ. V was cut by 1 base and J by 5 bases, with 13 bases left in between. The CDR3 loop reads CASSLRRALYQPQHF. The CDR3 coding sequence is TGCGCCAGCAGCTTGAGGAGGGCCCTTTATCAGCCCCAGCATTTT.

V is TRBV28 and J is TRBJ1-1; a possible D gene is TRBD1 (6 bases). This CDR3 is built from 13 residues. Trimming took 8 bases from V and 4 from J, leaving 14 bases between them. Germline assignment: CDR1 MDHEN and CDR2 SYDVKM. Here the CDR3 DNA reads TGTGCCAGCGAAGCGGAAGGGGGCACTGAAGCTTTCTTT. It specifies CASEAEGGTEAFF.

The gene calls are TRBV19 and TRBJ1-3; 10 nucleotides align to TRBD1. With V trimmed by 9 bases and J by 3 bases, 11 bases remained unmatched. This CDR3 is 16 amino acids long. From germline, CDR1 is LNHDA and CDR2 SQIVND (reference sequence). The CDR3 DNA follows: TGTGCCAGCGACAGGGGGCAAGCTGCCCTTGGAAACACCATATATTTT. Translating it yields CASDRGQAALGNTIYF. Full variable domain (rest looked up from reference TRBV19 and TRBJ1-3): DGGITQSPKYLFRKEGQNVTLSCEQNLNHDAMYWYRQDPGQGLRLIYYSQIVNDFQKGDIAEGYSVSREKKESFPLTVTSAQKNPTAFYLCASDRGQAALGNTIYFGEGSWLTVV.

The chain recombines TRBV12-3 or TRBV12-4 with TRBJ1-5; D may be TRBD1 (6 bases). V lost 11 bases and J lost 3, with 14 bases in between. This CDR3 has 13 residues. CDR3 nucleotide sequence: TGTGCCGCCTCTGGGGGCAACAATCAGCCCCAGCATTTT. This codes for CAASGGNNQPQHF.

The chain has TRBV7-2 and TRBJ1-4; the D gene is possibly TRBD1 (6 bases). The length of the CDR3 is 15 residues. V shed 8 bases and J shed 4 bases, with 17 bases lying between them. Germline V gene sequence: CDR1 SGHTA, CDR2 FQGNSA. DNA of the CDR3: TGTGCCAGCGGTCCCTCGACAGGATTTAATGAAAAACTGTTTTTT. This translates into CASGPSTGFNEKLFF.

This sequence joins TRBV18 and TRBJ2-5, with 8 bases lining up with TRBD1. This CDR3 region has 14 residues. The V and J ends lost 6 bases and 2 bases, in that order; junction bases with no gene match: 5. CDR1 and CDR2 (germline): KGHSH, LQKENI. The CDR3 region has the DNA TGTGCCAGCTCCCGGACAGGGATGCAAGAGACCCAGTACTTC. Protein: CASSRTGMQETQYF.

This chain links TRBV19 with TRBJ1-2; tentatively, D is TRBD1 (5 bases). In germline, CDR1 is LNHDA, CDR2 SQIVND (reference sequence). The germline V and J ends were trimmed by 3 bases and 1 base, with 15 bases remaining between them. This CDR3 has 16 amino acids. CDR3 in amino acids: CASSMDITVVNYGYTF. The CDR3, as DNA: TGTGCCAGTAGTATGGACATTACAGTGGTTAACTATGGCTACACCTTC.

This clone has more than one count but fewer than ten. This CDR3 is CASSVLCWRLQETQYF. The CDR3 nucleotides read TGTGCCAGCAGTGTACTGTGTTGGCGGTTACAAGAGACCCAGTACTTC. V usage is TRBV6-1 and J usage is TRBJ2-5; no reliable D call. The CDR3 is 16 residues long. Germline V gene data show CDR1 as MNHNS and CDR2 as SASEGT. V was cut by 4 bases and J by 2 bases, with 17 bases left in between.

The chain's CDR3 is CASSSTGGANILTEAFF. DNA of the CDR3: TGTGCCAGCAGCTCGACAGGGGGCGCGAACATTCTCACTGAAGCTTTCTTT. The rearrangement joins TRBV7-9 to TRBJ1-1, with 10 bases aligning to TRBD1. The V gene's germline CDR1 is SEHNR and CDR2 FQNEAQ (reference sequence). With V trimmed by 4 bases and J by 4 bases, 12 bases remained unmatched. This CDR3 comprises 17 residues.

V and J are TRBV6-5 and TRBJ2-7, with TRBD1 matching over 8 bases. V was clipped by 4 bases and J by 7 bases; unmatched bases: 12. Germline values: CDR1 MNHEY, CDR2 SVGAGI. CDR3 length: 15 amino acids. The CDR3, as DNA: TGTGCCAGCAGTTTCAGGGCAGGGGGCGCGGAGGAGCAGTACTTC. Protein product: CASSFRAGGAEEQYF.

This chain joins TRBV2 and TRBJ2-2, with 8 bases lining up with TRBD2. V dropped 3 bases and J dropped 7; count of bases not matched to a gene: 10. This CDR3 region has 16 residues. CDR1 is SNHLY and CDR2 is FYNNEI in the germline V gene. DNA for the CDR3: TGTGCCAGCAGTGAGGTGTTAACTAGCGGCGGCGGGGAGCTGTTTTTT. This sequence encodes CASSEVLTSGGGELFF.

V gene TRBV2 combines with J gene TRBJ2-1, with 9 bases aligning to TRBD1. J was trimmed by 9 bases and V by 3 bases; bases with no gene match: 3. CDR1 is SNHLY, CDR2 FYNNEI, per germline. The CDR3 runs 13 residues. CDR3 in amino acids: CASSEDRGFEQFF. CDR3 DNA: TGTGCCAGCAGTGAGGACAGGGGATTTGAGCAGTTCTTC.

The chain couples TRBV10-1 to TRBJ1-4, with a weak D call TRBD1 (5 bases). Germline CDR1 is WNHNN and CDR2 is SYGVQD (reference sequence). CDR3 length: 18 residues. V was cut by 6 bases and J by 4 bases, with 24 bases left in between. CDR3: CASRGPPQVPILNEKLFF. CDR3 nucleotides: TGCGCCAGCAGGGGGCCCCCCCAGGTCCCAATTCTTAATGAAAAACTGTTTTTT.

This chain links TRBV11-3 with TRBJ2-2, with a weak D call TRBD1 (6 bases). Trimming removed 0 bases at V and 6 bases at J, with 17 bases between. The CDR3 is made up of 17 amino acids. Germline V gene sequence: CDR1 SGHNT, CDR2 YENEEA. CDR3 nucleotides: TGTGCCAGCAGCTTAGATCCCGCAGGGGCGTCCGCCGGGGAGCTGTTTTTT. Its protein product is CASSLDPAGASAGELFF.

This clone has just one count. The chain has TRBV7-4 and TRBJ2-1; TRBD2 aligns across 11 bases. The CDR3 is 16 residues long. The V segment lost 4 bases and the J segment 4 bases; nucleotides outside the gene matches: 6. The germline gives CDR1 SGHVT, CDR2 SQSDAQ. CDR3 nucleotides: TGTGCCAGCAGCTCCGGACTAGCGGGCCTATACAATGAGCAGTTCTTC. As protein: CASSSGLAGLYNEQFF.

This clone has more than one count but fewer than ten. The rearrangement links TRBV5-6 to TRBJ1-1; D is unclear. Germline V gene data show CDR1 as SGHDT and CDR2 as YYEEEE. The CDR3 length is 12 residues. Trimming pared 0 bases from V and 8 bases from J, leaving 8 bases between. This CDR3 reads CASSLATGEAFF. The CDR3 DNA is TGTGCCAGCAGCTTGGCAACGGGGGAAGCTTTCTTT.